This T cell receptor (beta chain) is from a study of blood T cell repertoires in COVID-19. Original analysis: Researchers report that nucleated cell counts were estimated from reference gene primer amplification. The method was immunoSEQ multiplex PCR; TCRdb's version includes in-frame clones alone and lacks a portion of them. The DNA was the basis for D and trimming; V, J and clone size are from that table. The sample holds tens of thousands of clones, around 85% seen once. Trimming took 5 bases from V and 3 from J, leaving 8 bases between them. From germline, CDR1 is GTSNPN and CDR2 SVGIG (reference sequence). The CDR3 runs to 11 residues.

This chain links TRBV30 with TRBJ2-7; tentative D call: TRBD2 (5 bases). This clonotype was sampled from an elderly woman with active or convalescent COVID-19. Specimen: peripheral blood. The chain's CDR3 is CAWGRNYEQYF. CDR3 in DNA: TGTGCCTGGGGGAGAAACTACGAGCAGTACTTC.